These 8 T cell receptor beta chains were sequenced from one sample in a study of T-cell memory formation after mild COVID-19. MiXCR, run by TCRdb on the 5' RACE reads, gives a single entry per CDR3 protein. Of fewer than 550,000 distinct CDR3 sequences listed, over 15% are singletons. Specimen: PBMCs or a T cell subset sorted from them (not recorded which). Source of these receptors: an adult woman who had mild COVID-19 (a few samples of this study predate the infection). Cell type and time point are not known.

This sequence joins TRBV7-9 and TRBJ2-1; perhaps D is TRBD1 or TRBD2 (6 bases each). Germline loops: CDR1 SEHNR, CDR2 FQNEAQ (reference sequence). V was clipped by 1 base and J by 5 bases, with 9 bases between them. This CDR3 has 14 residues. CDR3 region: CASSLVEGDNEQFF. For the CDR3, the DNA is TGTGCCAGCAGCTTAGTGGAGGGGGACAATGAGCAGTTCTTC.

The CDR3 loop is CASSLQTGTPQYF. The DNA for the CDR3 is TGTGCCAGCAGTTTACAGACAGGGACCCCCCAGTACTTC. The V gene is TRBV27, the J gene TRBJ2-5; 7 nucleotides align to TRBD1. Germline trimming cut 2 bases from V and 9 bases from J; bases unmatched to any gene: 6. This CDR3 is built from 13 residues. Germline V CDR1 and CDR2: MNHEY, SMNVEV (reference sequence).

This sequence joins TRBV3-1 and TRBJ1-1; D possibly corresponds to TRBD1 (5 bases). This CDR3 region has 15 residues. CDR1 is LGHDT and CDR2 is YNNKEL in the germline V gene (reference sequence). Trimming shortened V by 3 bases and J by 2 bases, and 13 bases separated the two germline ends. In DNA form, the CDR3 reads TGTGCCAGCAGCCAGGGCGGGGGAGCAAACACTGAAGCTTTCTTT. The encoded protein is CASSQGGGANTEAFF.

This clonotype has a handful of counts. This CDR3 reads CASSLAISGAPLSTDTQYF. In DNA form, the CDR3 reads TGTGCCAGCAGCTTAGCTATTTCGGGAGCCCCCCTTAGCACAGATACGCAGTATTTT. V usage is TRBV7-2 and J usage is TRBJ2-3; D possibly corresponds to TRBD2 (6 bases). The V end was cut by 0 bases, the J end by 0 bases, with 19 bases between. The CDR3 has 19 residues. Per the germline V gene, CDR1 is SGHTA and CDR2 is FQGNSA. Drawing the rest from reference TRBV7-2 and TRBJ2-3, the complete variable domain is GAGVSQSPSNKVTEKGKDVELRCDPISGHTALYWYRQSLGQGLEFLIYFQGNSAPDKSGLPSDRFSAERTGGSVSTLTIQRTQQEDSAVYLCASSLAISGAPLSTDTQYFGPGTRLTVL.

J is TRBJ2-1 and V is TRBV15, with a possible D match to TRBD2 (5 bases). V was trimmed by 0 bases and J by 7 bases, leaving 13 bases between them. This CDR3 is built from 15 residues. From germline, CDR1 is LNHNV and CDR2 YYDKDF (reference sequence). CDR3 sequence: CATSRDKSGFNEQFF. DNA of the CDR3: TGTGCCACCAGCAGAGATAAGTCGGGGTTTAATGAGCAGTTCTTC.

The J gene is TRBJ1-2, the V gene TRBV27; no firm D call. The CDR3 consists of 13 residues. Per the germline V gene, CDR1 is MNHEY and CDR2 is SMNVEV (reference sequence). V gave up 5 bases and J gave up 8 bases, with 15 bases separating them. CDR3 DNA: TGTGCCAGCAGTGTAAGGCCCGGTAGGGGCTACACCTTC. Its protein is CASSVRPGRGYTF.

This chain uses TRBV29-1 with TRBJ1-2, with D maybe TRBD1 (6 bases). V was clipped by 3 bases and J by 8 bases, with 13 bases between them. Germline V lookup: CDR1 SQVTM, CDR2 ANQGSEA. This CDR3 has 12 residues. For the CDR3, the DNA is TGCAGCGTTGACTACCAGGGGCAAGGCTACACCTTC. It codes for CSVDYQGQGYTF.

The J gene is TRBJ2-5, the V gene TRBV5-5; 8 bases fit TRBD2. This CDR3 spans 13 amino acids. The junction had 2 bases not matched to a gene; V was cut back by 2 bases and J by 5 bases. CDR1 and CDR2 from the germline V gene are SGHKS and YYEKEE (reference sequence). The CDR3 DNA sequence: TGTGCCAGCAGCTTCGGACTAGCTGAGACCCAGTACTTC. Its translation is CASSFGLAETQYF.